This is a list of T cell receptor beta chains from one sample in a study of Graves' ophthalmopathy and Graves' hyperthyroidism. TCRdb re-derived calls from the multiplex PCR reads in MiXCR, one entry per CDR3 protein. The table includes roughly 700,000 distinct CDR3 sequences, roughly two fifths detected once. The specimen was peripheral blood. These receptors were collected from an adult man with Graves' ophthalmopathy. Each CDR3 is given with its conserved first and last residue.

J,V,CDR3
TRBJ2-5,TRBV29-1,CSVGGTNQETQYF
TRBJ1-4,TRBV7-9,CASSQGGRINEKLFF
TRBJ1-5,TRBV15,CATSRDRYRDRGSFGQPQHF
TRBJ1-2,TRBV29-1,CSVGQAGGYGYTF
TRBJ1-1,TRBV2,CASTSTGNTEAFF
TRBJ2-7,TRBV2,CASSSTGNSYEQYF
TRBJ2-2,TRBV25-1,CASSPWTSGGDANTGKLFF
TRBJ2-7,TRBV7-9,CASSLEGATYEQYF
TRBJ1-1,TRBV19,CAWSRDRGTEAFF
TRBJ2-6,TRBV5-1,CASSLGTSGISGANVLTF
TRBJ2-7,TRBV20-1,CSARDPVATTIHEQYF
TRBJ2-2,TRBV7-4,CASSQDRGRELFF
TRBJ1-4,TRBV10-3,CASSYTTGWNEKLFF
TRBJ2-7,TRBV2,CASRVSGGADEQYF
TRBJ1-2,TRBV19,CASSYIGTGLNYGYTF
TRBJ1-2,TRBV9,CASSFRGENYGYTF
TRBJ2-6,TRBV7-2,CASSTTGYSGANVLTF
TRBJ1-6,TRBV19,CASTPLDRDSQPLHF
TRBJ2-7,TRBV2,CASRDFGQDYEQYF
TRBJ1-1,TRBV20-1,CSARDPNRRGPNTEAFF
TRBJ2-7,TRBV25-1,CASSEYLFGPFASYEQYF
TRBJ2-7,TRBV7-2,CASSSKTGTGDYEQYF
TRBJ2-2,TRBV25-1,CASSLYQTSGTGELFF
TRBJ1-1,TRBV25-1,CASRGGMGTEAFF
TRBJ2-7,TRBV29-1,CSVVGVVSSYEQYF
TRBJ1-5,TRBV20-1,CSARGQGYSNQPQHF
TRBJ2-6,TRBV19,CASRFRDSPLYGANVLTF
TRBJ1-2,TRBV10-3,CAIADGPTGYTF
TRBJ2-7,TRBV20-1,CSARDRGDSIYEQYF
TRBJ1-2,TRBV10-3,CASSRTGGVDGYTF
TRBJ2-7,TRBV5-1,CASSLAPTVSYEQYF
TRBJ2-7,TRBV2,CASSPLDRDEQYF